A selection of T cell receptor beta chains follows, all from one sample in a study of T cell repertoires in cytomegalovirus infection. MiXCR was run by TCRdb on the reads, yielding one entry per CDR3 protein. Of 200,000 or so distinct CDR3 sequences listed, roughly two fifths are singletons. For these receptors, no antigen is known. Here the sequenced sample was CD8+ T cells from cultured PBMCs, taken from culture after CMV antigen stimulation. Every receptor here comes from a human donor in good health (CMV status not recorded). Some clones in this sample may be carry-over from other donors' samples. Both conserved end residues are part of each CDR3. D genes are given only for firm matches. A clone size is listed for some rows: how often the clone was seen (once, few, many), or a class if it is expanded.

abundance: NA; d_gene: TRBD2; j_gene: TRBJ2-2; v_gene: TRBV7-6; CDR3aa: CASHSAGGRTGELVF; CDR3nt: TGTGCCAGCCACTCAGCGGGGGGGAGGACCGGGGAGCTGGTTTTT
abundance: few; d_gene: TRBD1; j_gene: TRBJ2-2; v_gene: TRBV27; CDR3aa: CASSRSQGAVGELFF; CDR3nt: TGTGCCAGCAGTCGTTCCCAGGGGGCGGTCGGGGAGCTGTTTTTT
abundance: many; d_gene: TRBD2; j_gene: TRBJ2-1; v_gene: TRBV7-2; CDR3aa: CASSLAGSLNEQFF; CDR3nt: TGTGCCAGCTCCCTAGCGGGGAGTCTGAATGAGCAGTTCTTC
abundance: NA; d_gene: TRBD1; j_gene: TRBJ1-6; v_gene: TRBV7-6; CDR3aa: CASSSWDRDNSPLHF; CDR3nt: TGTGCCAGCAGCTCCTGGGACAGAGATAATTCACCCCTCCACTTT
abundance: few; d_gene: NA; j_gene: TRBJ2-1; v_gene: TRBV11-3; CDR3aa: CASSLDSWGTAYNEQFF; CDR3nt: TGTGCCAGCAGCTTAGACTCCTGGGGTACTGCCTACAATGAGCAGTTCTTC
abundance: NA; d_gene: NA; j_gene: TRBJ2-5; v_gene: TRBV27; CDR3aa: CASSAGQGRETQYF; CDR3nt: TGTGCCAGCAGTGCGGGCCAGGGTCGGGAGACCCAGTACTTC
abundance: NA; d_gene: TRBD1; j_gene: TRBJ2-1; v_gene: TRBV5-1; CDR3aa: CASSWTGTDEQFF; CDR3nt: TGCGCCAGCAGCTGGACAGGGACGGATGAGCAGTTCTTC
abundance: NA; d_gene: NA; j_gene: TRBJ1-3; v_gene: TRBV10-3; CDR3aa: CAISESLSGNTIYF; CDR3nt: TGTGCCATCAGTGAGTCTCTCTCTGGAAACACCATATATTTT
abundance: NA; d_gene: TRBD2; j_gene: TRBJ2-1; v_gene: TRBV7-6; CDR3aa: CASSPRSFSGGASYNEQFF; CDR3nt: TGTGCCAGCAGCCCTCGATCGTTTAGCGGGGGGGCCTCCTACAATGAGCAGTTCTTC
abundance: NA; d_gene: NA; j_gene: TRBJ2-3; v_gene: TRBV6-5; CDR3aa: CASSYSGRGGNQPQYF; CDR3nt: TGTGCCAGCAGTTACTCTGGCAGGGGGGGCAATCAGCCCCAGTATTTT
abundance: NA; d_gene: TRBD2; j_gene: TRBJ2-5; v_gene: TRBV12-5; CDR3aa: CASGLVPLAGVETQYF; CDR3nt: TGTGCTAGTGGTTTGGTCCCGCTAGCGGGGGTGGAGACCCAGTACTTC
abundance: once; d_gene: NA; j_gene: TRBJ2-7; v_gene: TRBV15; CDR3aa: CATSRDQEQYF; CDR3nt: TGTGCCACCAGCAGAGATCAGGAGCAGTACTTC
abundance: few; d_gene: NA; j_gene: TRBJ2-7; v_gene: TRBV27; CDR3aa: CASSISPEGGEQYF; CDR3nt: TGTGCCAGCAGCATCTCCCCGGAGGGTGGCGAGCAGTACTTC
abundance: once; d_gene: NA; j_gene: TRBJ2-2; v_gene: TRBV10-2; CDR3aa: CASSELASSNTGELFF; CDR3nt: TGCGCCAGCAGTGAGTTGGCCAGCTCGAACACCGGGGAGCTGTTTTTT
abundance: few; d_gene: TRBD2; j_gene: TRBJ2-5; v_gene: TRBV2; CDR3aa: CASSESGGETQYF; CDR3nt: TGTGCCAGCAGTGAGAGCGGGGGGGAGACCCAGTACTTC
abundance: NA; d_gene: NA; j_gene: TRBJ1-5; v_gene: TRBV27; CDR3aa: CASMRQYNQPQHF; CDR3nt: TGTGCCAGCATGCGGCAGTACAATCAGCCCCAGCATTTT
abundance: NA; d_gene: TRBD2; j_gene: TRBJ2-1; v_gene: TRBV28; CDR3aa: CASSLLAGASNEQFF; CDR3nt: TGTGCCAGCAGTTTACTTGCGGGAGCATCTAATGAGCAGTTCTTC
abundance: many; d_gene: TRBD1; j_gene: TRBJ2-1; v_gene: TRBV7-2; CDR3aa: CASSFRDRGLLTENEQFF; CDR3nt: TGTGCCAGCAGCTTCCGGGACAGGGGCCTCCTTACGGAAAATGAGCAGTTCTTC
abundance: NA; d_gene: TRBD1; j_gene: TRBJ2-5; v_gene: TRBV28; CDR3aa: CASSTGQGQEETQYF; CDR3nt: TGTGCCAGCAGTACGGGACAGGGCCAGGAAGAGACCCAGTACTTC
abundance: NA; d_gene: NA; j_gene: TRBJ2-4; v_gene: TRBV6-6; CDR3aa: CASSYHSQPLKLAKNIQYF; CDR3nt: TGTGCCAGCAGTTACCACTCCCAGCCCCTAAAGCTAGCCAAAAACATTCAGTACTTC
abundance: NA; d_gene: NA; j_gene: TRBJ2-3; v_gene: TRBV7-8; CDR3aa: CASSSNSSVLVSTDTQYF; CDR3nt: TGTGCCAGCAGCTCTAACAGCTCCGTGTTAGTAAGCACAGATACGCAGTATTTT
abundance: few; d_gene: NA; j_gene: TRBJ2-3; v_gene: TRBV7-9; CDR3aa: CASRSTERQPDTQYF; CDR3nt: TGTGCCAGCAGGTCTACTGAGCGGCAGCCAGATACGCAGTATTTT
abundance: many; d_gene: NA; j_gene: TRBJ1-4; v_gene: TRBV7-9; CDR3aa: CASSLRGTAFNEKLFF; CDR3nt: TGTGCCAGCAGCTTACGAGGGACGGCTTTTAATGAAAAACTGTTTTTT
abundance: few; d_gene: NA; j_gene: TRBJ2-5; v_gene: TRBV27; CDR3aa: CASSLAGRETQYF; CDR3nt: TGTGCCAGCAGTTTAGCGGGGAGAGAGACCCAGTACTTC
abundance: few; d_gene: TRBD1; j_gene: TRBJ2-7; v_gene: TRBV12-3/TRBV12-4; CDR3aa: CASSPGQQEQYF; CDR3nt: TGTGCCAGCAGCCCGGGACAGCAGGAGCAGTACTTC
abundance: few; d_gene: NA; j_gene: TRBJ2-1; v_gene: TRBV28; CDR3aa: CASSFTGESNYNEQFF; CDR3nt: TGTGCCAGCAGTTTCACGGGCGAATCAAACTACAATGAGCAGTTCTTC
abundance: few; d_gene: TRBD1; j_gene: TRBJ1-1; v_gene: TRBV27; CDR3aa: CASSFGRGRAEAFF; CDR3nt: TGTGCCAGCAGTTTCGGGAGGGGGCGAGCTGAAGCTTTCTTT
abundance: NA; d_gene: NA; j_gene: TRBJ2-1; v_gene: TRBV6-1; CDR3aa: CASSDRLAEQFF; CDR3nt: TGTGCCAGCAGTGACCGACTGGCAGAGCAGTTCTTC
abundance: NA; d_gene: NA; j_gene: TRBJ1-1; v_gene: TRBV19; CDR3aa: CASSMELGLNTEAFF; CDR3nt: TGTGCCAGTAGTATGGAACTGGGGCTGAACACTGAAGCTTTCTTT
abundance: few; d_gene: NA; j_gene: TRBJ2-3; v_gene: TRBV7-3; CDR3aa: CASSLVGTSGDTQYF; CDR3nt: TGTGCCAGCAGCTTAGTGGGTACTTCGGGAGATACGCAGTATTTT
abundance: NA; d_gene: NA; j_gene: TRBJ2-2; v_gene: TRBV7-9; CDR3aa: CASSPRGPRVDTGVLFF; CDR3nt: TGTGCCAGCAGCCCAAGGGGACCGCGAGTCGACACCGGGGTGCTGTTTTTT
abundance: NA; d_gene: NA; j_gene: TRBJ2-2; v_gene: TRBV6-2/TRBV6-3; CDR3aa: CASSLDSTGELFF; CDR3nt: TGTGCCAGCAGCCTAGACAGCACCGGGGAGCTGTTTTTT
abundance: few; d_gene: NA; j_gene: TRBJ1-2; v_gene: TRBV7-2; CDR3aa: CASSLAREYLDYGYTF; CDR3nt: TGTGCCAGCAGCTTAGCCAGGGAGTATCTGGACTATGGCTACACCTTC
abundance: NA; d_gene: NA; j_gene: TRBJ2-1; v_gene: TRBV11-2; CDR3aa: CASSLVLSEQFF; CDR3nt: TGTGCCAGCAGCTTAGTTTTGAGTGAGCAGTTCTTC
abundance: NA; d_gene: NA; j_gene: TRBJ1-1; v_gene: TRBV28; CDR3aa: CASNFVESNTEAFF; CDR3nt: TGTGCCAGCAATTTTGTGGAGAGTAATACTGAAGCTTTCTTT
abundance: few; d_gene: NA; j_gene: TRBJ1-5; v_gene: TRBV19; CDR3aa: CASSSIALMGGGQPQHF; CDR3nt: TGTGCCAGTAGCTCCATCGCACTGATGGGGGGAGGTCAGCCCCAGCATTTT
abundance: few; d_gene: TRBD2; j_gene: TRBJ2-7; v_gene: TRBV2; CDR3aa: CASSLYSGQYTYEQYF; CDR3nt: TGTGCCAGCAGCCTCTATAGCGGGCAATATACCTACGAGCAGTACTTC
abundance: few; d_gene: NA; j_gene: TRBJ1-1; v_gene: TRBV12-3/TRBV12-4; CDR3aa: CASSHPGEPPNTEAFF; CDR3nt: TGTGCCAGCAGCCACCCCGGAGAGCCCCCTAACACTGAAGCTTTCTTT
abundance: NA; d_gene: NA; j_gene: TRBJ2-7; v_gene: TRBV7-9; CDR3aa: CASSLPGPGEQYF; CDR3nt: TGTGCCAGCAGCTTACCGGGGCCAGGGGAGCAGTACTTC
abundance: NA; d_gene: TRBD1; j_gene: TRBJ2-1; v_gene: TRBV11-2; CDR3aa: CASSSDRGYNEQFF; CDR3nt: TGTGCCAGCAGCTCAGACAGGGGCTACAATGAGCAGTTCTTC